A selection of T cell receptor beta chains follows, all from one sample in a study of T cell changes during pregnancy in multiple sclerosis. Profiled with immunoSEQ multiplex PCR; TCRdb holds only in-frame clones, not every one. The sample carries some 70,000 clones, around 90% recorded once. The sequencing here drew on peripheral blood, taken in the second trimester of pregnancy. The receptors shown here come from a female donor in good health, enrolled as a control in a pregnancy study. CDR3s include the opening cysteine and the closing phenylalanine or tryptophan. Each record gives: D gene, J gene, V gene, CDR3 length, CDR3 protein, CDR3 DNA. The D gene is left open where the match is weak.

D: NA
J: TRBJ2-7
V: TRBV6-4
length: 13
CDR3: CASSVARGSEQYF
DNA: TGTGCCAGCAGTGTTGCTAGGGGAAGCGAGCAGTACTTC

D: NA
J: TRBJ2-7
V: TRBV2
length: 13
CDR3: CASSRGSSYEQYF
DNA: TGTGCCAGCAGTCGGGGAAGCTCCTACGAGCAGTACTTC

D: TRBD1
J: TRBJ2-3
V: TRBV28
length: 15
CDR3: CASIKGAFGTDTQYF
DNA: TGTGCCAGCATTAAGGGGGCTTTCGGCACAGATACGCAGTATTTT

D: NA
J: TRBJ1-5
V: TRBV5-6
length: 16
CDR3: CASSFWRAGLGQPQHF
DNA: TGTGCCAGCAGCTTCTGGCGTGCGGGGCTAGGTCAGCCCCAGCATTTT

D: NA
J: TRBJ1-5
V: TRBV2
length: 15
CDR3: CASSPPGLSNQPQHF
DNA: TGTGCCAGCAGTCCCCCAGGGCTGAGCAATCAGCCCCAGCATTTT

D: TRBD2
J: TRBJ2-2
V: TRBV7-3
length: 16
CDR3: CASSSPSGGNTGELFF
DNA: TGTGCCAGCAGCTCTCCTAGCGGGGGGAACACCGGGGAGCTGTTTTTT

D: NA
J: TRBJ1-1
V: TRBV5-4
length: 14
CDR3: CASSLAGGVREAFF
DNA: TGTGCCAGCAGCTTGGCCGGAGGGGTCCGAGAAGCTTTCTTT

D: TRBD1
J: TRBJ1-1
V: TRBV28
length: 13
CDR3: CASSRQGSAEAFF
DNA: TGTGCCAGCAGCAGACAGGGGAGTGCTGAAGCTTTCTTT

D: NA
J: TRBJ2-3
V: TRBV4-3
length: 15
CDR3: CASSLEWRGGGTQYF
DNA: TGCGCCAGCAGCCTTGAGTGGCGGGGTGGGGGTACGCAGTATTTT

D: TRBD1
J: TRBJ1-2
V: TRBV19
length: 13
CDR3: CASSIGTGNGYTF
DNA: TGTGCCAGTAGTATTGGGACAGGGAACGGCTACACCTTC

D: NA
J: TRBJ1-1
V: TRBV15
length: 13
CDR3: CATSSRRNTEAFF
DNA: TGTGCCACCAGCAGTAGGAGGAACACTGAAGCTTTCTTT

D: TRBD1
J: TRBJ1-5
V: TRBV15
length: 13
CDR3: CATDRGGNQPQHF
DNA: TGTGCCACAGACAGGGGCGGCAATCAGCCCCAGCATTTT

D: TRBD1
J: TRBJ2-7
V: TRBV7-9
length: 16
CDR3: CASSSLRQGGHYEQYF
DNA: TGTGCCAGCAGCAGCCTAAGACAGGGGGGACACTACGAGCAGTACTTC

D: NA
J: TRBJ2-1
V: TRBV5-1
length: 12
CDR3: CASRERGNEQFF
DNA: TGCGCCAGCCGGGAGAGAGGGAATGAGCAGTTCTTC

D: NA
J: TRBJ2-2
V: TRBV19
length: 13
CDR3: CASRGTNTGELFF
DNA: TGTGCCTCCCGGGGTACGAACACCGGGGAGCTGTTTTTT

D: TRBD2
J: TRBJ2-1
V: TRBV5-4
length: 15
CDR3: CASSSRVAGDNEQFF
DNA: TGTGCCAGCAGCTCCCGGGTAGCGGGGGACAATGAGCAGTTCTTC

D: NA
J: TRBJ1-5
V: TRBV19
length: 15
CDR3: CASSIGRAGNQPQHF
DNA: TGTGCCAGTAGTATAGGGCGGGCTGGCAATCAGCCCCAGCATTTT

D: NA
J: TRBJ1-2
V: TRBV9
length: 15
CDR3: CASSERIYREDGYTF
DNA: TGTGCCAGCAGCGAACGGATCTACCGTGAGGATGGCTACACCTTC

D: TRBD1
J: TRBJ2-7
V: TRBV11-2
length: 16
CDR3: CASSPLGGDRSYEQYF
DNA: TGTGCCAGCAGCCCCCTCGGCGGGGACAGGTCCTACGAGCAGTACTTC